A single sample is the source of the 14 T cell receptor beta chains below, sequenced in a study of shared clonotypes between healthy human individuals. TCRdb's table, derived via immunoSEQ multiplex PCR, lists solely in-frame clones and lacks some. The sample carries 2 million to 2.5 million clones, 93% recorded once. CD45RO-negative, CCR7-selected cells formed the naive CD8 fraction, which excluded terminally differentiated effector memory CD45RA+ cells. Sample: naive CD8+ T cells from PBMCs. These receptors were collected from a man younger than 35 in good health. Some clones in this sample may be carry-over from other donors' samples.

V gene TRBV19 combines with J gene TRBJ2-7; a weak D match, TRBD2 (7 bases). The V gene's germline CDR1 is LNHDA and CDR2 SQIVND (reference sequence). Deletions cut 4 bases from V and 2 bases from J, with 12 bases between. The CDR3 length is 14 residues. The CDR3 protein is CASSTSGGPYEQYF. The CDR3 DNA is TGTGCCAGTAGTACCTCGGGGGGCCCCTACGAGCAGTACTTC.

CDR3 region: CASRVPDRNYGYTF. CDR3 DNA sequence: TGTGCCAGCAGAGTCCCCGACAGAAACTATGGCTACACCTTC. The J gene is TRBJ1-2, the V gene TRBV28; possible D gene TRBD1, 5 bases. Trimming stripped 6 bases from V and 2 bases from J, with 13 bases between. This CDR3 contains 14 residues. Germline V gene data show CDR1 as MDHEN and CDR2 as SYDVKM.

On this clone itself: The sample carries other DNA sequences with the same CDR3. The rearrangement uses TRBV9 and TRBJ2-1; D gene ambiguous. The CDR3 loop spans 15 amino acids. Between the trimmed V and J ends, which lost 2 bases and 6 bases, there was a span of 15 bases. Germline V gene lookup returns CDR1 SGDLS and CDR2 YYNGEE. The CDR3 reads CASSVGRGGGNEQFF. The CDR3 coding sequence is TGTGCCAGCAGCGTCGGCCGTGGCGGTGGCAATGAGCAGTTCTTC.

The chain carries TRBV28 and TRBJ1-5; D not resolved. The CDR3 sequence is 15 residues long. Trimming took 6 bases from V and 0 from J, leaving 12 bases between them. The V gene's germline CDR1 is MDHEN and CDR2 SYDVKM. CDR3 amino acids: CASSAQVYSNQPQHF. The CDR3 nucleotides are TGTGCCAGCAGCGCCCAGGTATATAGCAATCAGCCCCAGCATTTT.

The chain carries TRBV6-1 and TRBJ1-3; 9 nucleotides agree with TRBD1. There are 16 residues in the CDR3. Looked up from germline, CDR1 is MNHNS and CDR2 is SASEGT. J gave up 0 bases and V 4 bases, and 4 bases lay outside the gene matches. CDR3 in DNA: TGTGCCAGCAGTGCGGACAGGGGTTCCTCTGGAAACACCATATATTTT. Encoded protein: CASSADRGSSGNTIYF.

The chain has TRBV7-9 and TRBJ2-5; D gene uncertain. The V end lost 4 bases, the J end lost 1 base, and 10 bases lay between the germline ends. The CDR3 runs 14 residues. The germline CDR1 and CDR2 sequences are SEHNR and FQNEAQ (reference sequence). CDR3 in DNA: TGTGCCAGCAGCTCCAGAGAAATCCAAGAGACCCAGTACTTC. This translates into CASSSREIQETQYF.

The chain recombines TRBV9 with TRBJ2-5, with TRBD2 identical over 11 bases. This CDR3 is built from 21 residues. The germline V gene encodes CDR1 SGDLS and CDR2 YYNGEE. Trimming cost V 0 bases and J 3 bases; bases outside gene matches: 19. CDR3: CASSVGLAGTHSPSGKETQYF. The CDR3 region has the DNA TGTGCCAGCAGCGTAGGACTAGCGGGGACTCATTCGCCCTCCGGGAAAGAGACCCAGTACTTC.

The V gene is TRBV27, the J gene TRBJ2-1; D gene unclear. In germline, CDR1 is MNHEY, CDR2 SMNVEV (reference sequence). Between the trimmed V and J ends, which lost 7 bases and 1 base, there was a span of 14 bases. The CDR3 is 15 residues long. CDR3 residues: CASKKGFSSYNEQFF. CDR3 sequence (DNA): TGTGCCAGCAAAAAAGGTTTTAGTTCCTACAATGAGCAGTTCTTC.

The rearrangement links TRBV5-1 to TRBJ2-1; TRBD1 matches 10 bases. The CDR3 has 21 amino acids. Germline CDR1 and CDR2: SGHRS and YFSETQ. The V and J ends lost 3 bases and 4 bases, in that order; junction bases with no gene match: 22. CDR3 residues: CASSSLPATGGFSTGYNEQFF. CDR3 sequence (DNA): TGCGCCAGCAGCTCCCTTCCCGCGACAGGGGGCTTTTCTACCGGGTACAATGAGCAGTTCTTC.

The chain combines TRBV19 with TRBJ1-2; perhaps TRBD1 as D (5 bases). This CDR3 region has 13 residues. The ends were cut back, 3 bases at V and 6 bases at J, with 11 bases in the middle. The germline gives CDR1 LNHDA, CDR2 SQIVND (reference sequence). As DNA, the CDR3 is TGTGCCAGTAGTATGGATGGGGCAAATGGCTACACCTTC. Encoded protein: CASSMDGANGYTF. Full variable domain (missing parts from reference TRBV19 and TRBJ1-2): DGGITQSPKYLFRKEGQNVTLSCEQNLNHDAMYWYRQDPGQGLRLIYYSQIVNDFQKGDIAEGYSVSREKKESFPLTVTSAQKNPTAFYLCASSMDGANGYTFGSGTRLTVV.

The chain recombines TRBV5-1 with TRBJ1-5; D not resolved. Germline CDR1 is SGHRS and CDR2 is YFSETQ. The CDR3 is made up of 13 amino acids. V was clipped by 1 base and J by 4 bases, with 6 bases between them. This CDR3 reads CASSLMLNQPQHF. The DNA of the CDR3 is TGCGCCAGCAGCTTGATGCTAAATCAGCCCCAGCATTTT.

The CDR3 DNA reads as TGTGCCAGTAGTCCCGGGCACCTTGAAGCTTTCTTT. Amino acids: CASSPGHLEAFF. The chain uses TRBV19 and TRBJ1-1; D not certain. CDR1 is LNHDA, CDR2 SQIVND, per germline (reference sequence). Trimming pared 5 bases from V and 7 bases from J, leaving 11 bases between. The CDR3 length is 12 residues.

The chain is built from TRBV9 and TRBJ1-2; 8 bases align to TRBD1. The germline V gene encodes CDR1 SGDLS and CDR2 YYNGEE. J was trimmed by 8 bases and V by 4 bases; bases with no gene match: 16. This CDR3 region has 16 residues. DNA for the CDR3: TGTGCCAGCAGCTACGCACAGGGGGAGCGTACGCACGGCTACACCTTC. Amino acid sequence: CASSYAQGERTHGYTF.

The chain links TRBV4-2 to TRBJ1-1; possibly TRBD1 for D (5 bases). Germline values: CDR1 LGHNA, CDR2 YNFKEQ. Trimming shortened V by 4 bases and J by 5 bases, and 14 bases separated the two germline ends. This CDR3 region has 14 residues. The CDR3 sequence: CASSPVAGRTEAFF. The CDR3 DNA reads as TGTGCCAGCAGCCCCGTGGCAGGGAGAACTGAAGCTTTCTTT.